The 24 T cell receptor beta chains given below trace back to one sample, sequenced in a study of tumor-infiltrating lymphocytes in primary liver carcinoma. Between roughly 17 and 31 mg of unsorted bulk tissue served as the source from which RNA and DNA were co-extracted. Production of TCR beta cDNA used 400 to 650 ng total RNA together with a constant-region primer. ARM-PCR, slightly modified, supplied the TCR beta libraries through three nested multiplex PCR rounds. Both of the initial two PCR rounds ran for about 11 cycles and employed TRBV1-TRBV30 forward primers alongside a C-beta reverse primer. In TCRdb, the multiplex PCR reads were re-called with MiXCR into one record per CDR3 protein. Of 100,000 to 150,000 distinct CDR3 sequences in the sample, around 60% were seen once. Sequencing input: liver tumor tissue from sampling region 3. The subset here: tumor region T3, left-lateral pole. Receptor source: a woman aged 60-75 years with primary liver carcinoma and hepatitis B virus infection.

For this clonotype: The junction and the germline gene differ at one end; a read error may be behind it. V and J are TRBV5-6 and TRBJ2-7, with D perhaps matching TRBD1 (7 bases). The CDR3 loop spans 15 amino acids. Germline V lookup: CDR1 SGHDT, CDR2 YYEEEE. CDR3 DNA: TGTGTCAGCAGCCTCCGCGGGACAGCATCCTACGAGCAGTACTTC. This codes for CVSSLRGTASYEQYF.

To note about this clonotype: An end of the junction differs from the germline gene, which may be a read error. In DNA form, the CDR3 reads TGTGTCAGCAGTTACACCGTTCCGGTGTCTGGGGATACACAGTATTTT. This codes for CVSSYTVPVSGDTQYF. The genes are TRBV6-6 and TRBJ2-3, with no clear D. The CDR3 totals 16 residues. The germline gives CDR1 MNHNY, CDR2 SVGAGI (reference sequence).

As concerns this clonotype: Because the CDR3 is missing its conserved closing phenylalanine or tryptophan, this is likely a read error. The rearrangement joins TRBV6-5 to TRBJ2-1, with TRBD2 matching over 9 bases. The CDR3 contains 12 residues. CDR1 and CDR2 from the germline V gene are MNHEY and SVGAGI. CDR3 sequence (DNA): TGTACCAGCAGTTTTAGCGGGAGCGAGCAGTTCCTC. Protein product: CTSSFSGSEQFL.

Details on this clonotype: Relative to the germline gene, one junction end is altered; a read error may explain this. This chain connects TRBV11-1 to TRBJ2-3; TRBD2 agrees at 7 bases. Per germline, CDR1 SGHAT and CDR2 FQDESV (reference sequence). The CDR3 extends over 14 amino acids. CDR3 region: CASNLRQCAGESHF. The CDR3 DNA is TGTGCCAGCAACTTAAGGCAATGTGCGGGAGAGTCCCACTTT. Looking up the rest from reference TRBV11-1 and TRBJ2-3 gives the full variable domain: EAEVAQSPRYKITEKSQAVAFWCDPISGHATLYWYRQILGQGPELLVQFQDESVVDDSQLPKDRFSAERLKGVDSTLKIQPAELGDSAMYLCASNLRQCAGESHFGPGTRLTVL.

A remark on this clonotype: Sequence at one end of the junction differs from germline and may be a read error. The genes are TRBV4-2 and TRBJ2-3; possibly TRBD1 for D (6 bases). In germline, CDR1 is LGHNA, CDR2 YNFKEQ. CDR3 size: 16 residues. The CDR3 DNA sequence: TGTGCCAGCAGCCAAGCGGACAGAGGACCGAAAGATATGCAGTATTTT. Its translation is CASSQADRGPKDMQYF.

The chain is built from TRBV11-2 and TRBJ2-5; 9 positions match TRBD1. The CDR3 is 16 amino acids. V lost 5 bases to trimming and J lost 3 bases; unmatched junction nucleotides: 10. The germline CDR1 and CDR2 sequences are SGHAT and FQNNGV. The DNA of the CDR3 is TGTGCCAGCAGCACAAGAACAGGGGGCGCGAAAGAGACCCAGTACTTC. It specifies CASSTRTGGAKETQYF.

On this clonotype itself: A read error may be the cause here, since a much bigger clone is one base away. This rearrangement joins TRBV30 to TRBJ2-6, with TRBD1 matching 7 bases. The CDR3 totals 13 residues. Germline assignment: CDR1 GTSNPN and CDR2 SVGIG (reference sequence). CDR3 sequence (DNA): TGTGCCTGGGACAGGGCTGGGGCCAAAGTCCTGACTTTC. It yields the protein CAWDRAGAKVLTF.

This clonotype was recorded at least ten times. This chain connects TRBV7-8 to TRBJ1-5; no clear D. Germline CDR1 reads SGHVS; CDR2 reads FQNEAQ. V gave up 2 bases and J gave up 5 bases, with 10 bases separating them. The CDR3 covers 14 residues. The CDR3 is CASSLLAGDQPQHF. CDR3 sequence (DNA): TGTGCCAGCAGCTTATTAGCTGGGGATCAGCCCCAGCATTTT.

This clonotype came up once. This may come from a read error, since a much larger clone is one base off. J is TRBJ2-7 and V is TRBV5-1; D not certain. V dropped 2 bases and J dropped 7 bases, with 13 bases sitting between them. The CDR3 totals 13 residues. Germline-derived CDR1 and CDR2 are SGHRS and YFSETQ. CDR3 residues: CASSLELQGEQYF. In DNA, the CDR3 is TGCGCCAGCAGCTTAGAGCTCCAAGGGGAGCAGTACTTC.

V is TRBV9 and J is TRBJ1-5; D is perhaps TRBD1 (5 bases). CDR1 and CDR2 from the germline V gene are SGDLS and YYNGEE. The CDR3 is made up of 15 amino acids. Trimming cost V 2 bases and J 5 bases, with 14 bases left between them. The CDR3 region has the DNA TGTGCCAGCAGCGTCTCGCCAGGGCGCGATCAGCCCCAGCATTTT. Its protein product is CASSVSPGRDQPQHF.

This clonotype has more than one count but fewer than ten. This chain uses TRBV7-8 with TRBJ1-5; TRBD1 matches at 8 bases. Germline loops: CDR1 SGHVS, CDR2 FQNEAQ. This CDR3 contains 19 residues. V lost 5 bases to trimming and J lost 3 bases; unmatched junction nucleotides: 18. The CDR3 coding sequence is TGTGCCAGCAGCCTTCAGAGTCTTTTTCAGGGGGCAGTCAATCAGCCCCAGCATTTT. It is translated as CASSLQSLFQGAVNQPQHF.

This sequence joins TRBV11-3 and TRBJ2-1; 8 positions agree with TRBD2. J lost 11 bases, V lost 1 base, and 19 bases had no gene match. This CDR3 contains 18 residues. CDR1 SGHNT and CDR2 YENEEA come from the germline V gene. CDR3 amino acids: CASSLGLGGRTGYNKQFF. The DNA of the CDR3 is TGTGCCAGCAGCTTAGGTCTAGGCGGGAGGACCGGCTACAACAAGCAGTTCTTC.

Notes on this clonotype: Compared with germline, one end of the junction differs, possibly owing to a read error. This chain links TRBV11-2 with TRBJ1-5, with D unclear. The CDR3 is 15 residues long. The germline gives CDR1 SGHAT, CDR2 FQNNGV. The DNA of the CDR3 is TGTGCCAGTAGCTTATCGGCCAGCCACAATCAGCCCCAGCATTTT. This gives the protein CASSLSASHNQPQHF. Full variable domain (remainder filled in from reference TRBV11-2 and TRBJ1-5): EAGVAQSPRYKIIEKRQSVAFWCNPISGHATLYWYQQILGQGPKLLIQFQNNGVVDDSQLPKDRFSAERLKGVDSTLKIQPAKLEDSAVYLCASSLSASHNQPQHFGDGTRLSIL.

The V call is TRBV6-1, the J call TRBJ2-6; D remains unclear. Germline CDR1 MNHNS, CDR2 SASEGT. This CDR3 has 17 amino acids. The V end lost 6 bases, the J end lost 2 bases, and 17 bases lay between the germline ends. The CDR3 nucleotides read TGTGCCAGCAGCCGAGGCTCTCTCTCCCCTGGGGCCAACGTCCTGACTTTC. Translation: CASSRGSLSPGANVLTF.

This clonotype was counted many times. The chain carries TRBV14 and TRBJ1-3; D is possibly TRBD1 (5 bases). Germline V gives CDR1 SGHDN, CDR2 FVKESK. The CDR3 sequence is 12 residues long. Trimming stripped 8 bases from V and 7 bases from J, with 12 bases between. Here the CDR3 reads CASGGVANTIYF. The DNA for the CDR3 is TGTGCCAGCGGGGGTGTAGCGAACACCATATATTTT. Using reference TRBV14 and TRBJ1-3 for the parts outside the CDR3, the full variable domain is EAGVTQFPSHSVIEKGQTVTLRCDPISGHDNLYWYRRVMGKEIKFLLHFVKESKQDESGMPNNRFLAERTGGTYSTLKVQPAELEDSGVYFCASGGVANTIYFGEGSWLTVV.

The chain couples TRBV11-2 to TRBJ2-3; the D call may be TRBD1 or TRBD2 (5 bases each). The length of the CDR3 is 16 residues. The ends were cut back, 5 bases at V and 6 bases at J, with 21 bases in the middle. CDR1 SGHAT and CDR2 FQNNGV come from the germline V gene. In DNA, the CDR3 is TGTGCCAGCAGCCTCGATCGGGGCGGCGGTACCGATACGCAGTATTTT. Its translation: CASSLDRGGGTDTQYF.

This chain connects TRBV11-1 to TRBJ2-7; D may be TRBD2 (6 bases). Germline values: CDR1 SGHAT, CDR2 FQDESV (reference sequence). The CDR3 totals 15 residues. Trimming cost V 5 bases and J 6 bases, with 20 bases left between them. As DNA, the CDR3 is TGTGCCAGCAGCACTCGGACAACAGGACTACTCGAGCAGTACTTC. It codes for CASSTRTTGLLEQYF.

This clonotype was detected ten times or more. The genes are TRBV5-1 and TRBJ2-7; a possible D gene is TRBD1 (5 bases). Germline-derived CDR1 and CDR2 are SGHRS and YFSETQ. The V end was cut by 3 bases, the J end by 2 bases, with 15 bases between. This CDR3 region has 15 residues. CDR3 region: CASSSTPTDPYEQYF. DNA for the CDR3: TGCGCCAGCAGCTCCACCCCGACAGACCCCTACGAGCAGTACTTC. Variable domain in full (rest from reference TRBV5-1 and TRBJ2-7): KAGVTQTPRYLIKTRGQQVTLSCSPISGHRSVSWYQQTPGQGLQFLFEYFSETQRNKGNFPGRFSGRQFSNSRSEMNVSTLELGDSALYLCASSSTPTDPYEQYFGPGTRLTVT.

There are a few counts of this clonotype. This chain links TRBV5-1 with TRBJ2-7; TRBD1 matches at 8 bases. The germline V gene has CDR1 SGHRS and CDR2 YFSETQ. The CDR3 runs 14 residues. With 0 bases clipped from V and 2 bases from J, the junction kept 1 base outside the gene matches. The CDR3 spells CASSLGTGTYEQYF. CDR3 nucleotide sequence: TGCGCCAGCAGCTTGGGGACAGGGACCTACGAGCAGTACTTC.

This chain's CDR3 is CSAGAGDNYGYTF. The CDR3 DNA reads TGCAGCGCAGGAGCGGGAGATAACTATGGCTACACCTTC. The chain combines TRBV29-1 with TRBJ1-2; D gene unclear. V was shortened by 7 bases and J by 1 base, with 13 bases between the two germline ends. Germline V lookup: CDR1 SQVTM, CDR2 ANQGSEA. This CDR3 contains 13 residues.

This clonotype was recorded a few times. The V gene is TRBV28, the J gene TRBJ1-5; D unclear. Trimming took off 3 bases at V and 0 bases at J, with 6 bases between the two ends. The CDR3 is 14 amino acids. Germline loops: CDR1 MDHEN, CDR2 SYDVKM. The CDR3 DNA sequence: TGTGCCAGCAGTTTTGGGGTTAGCAATCAGCCCCAGCATTTT. This encodes CASSFGVSNQPQHF.

In regard to this clonotype: Relative to the germline gene, one junction end is altered; a read error may explain this. The chain recombines TRBV12-3 or TRBV12-4 with TRBJ2-7; the D gene is possibly TRBD2 (6 bases). The CDR3 has 14 amino acids. This CDR3 is CASSRVGGTYEQYF. The CDR3 DNA is TGTGCCAGCAGCCGGGTGGGAGGCACCTACGAGCAGTATTTC.

This clonotype was counted a few times. Since a much larger clone is just one base distant, this may be a read error. This chain links TRBV29-1 with TRBJ2-3; tentative D call: TRBD2 (5 bases). Trimming shortened V by 4 bases and J by 6 bases, and 14 bases separated the two germline ends. Germline V gives CDR1 SQVTM, CDR2 ANQGSEA. CDR3 length: 13 residues. Here the CDR3 reads CSVGGGGSDTQYF. In nucleotides, the CDR3 is TGCAGCGTTGGAGGCGGAGGATCGGATACGCAGTATTTT.

This clonotype showed up just a few times. The chain has TRBV4-1 and TRBJ1-1; weak D call: TRBD1 (6 bases). Germline CDR1 MGHRA, CDR2 YSYEKL. The V and J ends lost 1 base and 0 bases respectively, with 21 bases between them. This CDR3 contains 19 residues. The CDR3 is CASSQAGWGASPMNTEAFF. In DNA form, the CDR3 reads TGCGCCAGCAGCCAAGCCGGCTGGGGGGCCTCTCCGATGAACACTGAAGCTTTCTTT.